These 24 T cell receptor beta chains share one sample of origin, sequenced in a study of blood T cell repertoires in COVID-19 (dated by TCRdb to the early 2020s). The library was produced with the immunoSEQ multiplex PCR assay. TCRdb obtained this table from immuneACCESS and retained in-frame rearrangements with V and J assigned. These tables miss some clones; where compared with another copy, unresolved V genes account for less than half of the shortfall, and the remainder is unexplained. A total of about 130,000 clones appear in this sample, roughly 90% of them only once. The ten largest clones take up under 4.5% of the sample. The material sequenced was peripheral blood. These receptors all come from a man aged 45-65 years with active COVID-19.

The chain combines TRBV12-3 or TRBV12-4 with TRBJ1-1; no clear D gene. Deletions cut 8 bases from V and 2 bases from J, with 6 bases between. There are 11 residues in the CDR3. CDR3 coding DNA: TGTGCCAGCTCGTCTAACACTGAAGCTTTCTTT. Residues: CASSSNTEAFF.

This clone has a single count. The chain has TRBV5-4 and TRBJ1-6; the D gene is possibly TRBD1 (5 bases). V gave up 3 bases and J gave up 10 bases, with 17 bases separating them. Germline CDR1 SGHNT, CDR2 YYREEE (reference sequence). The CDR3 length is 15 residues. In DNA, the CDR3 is TGTGCCAGCAGCTCTTGGGGGGGGGTCGGATCACCCCTCCACTTT. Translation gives CASSSWGGVGSPLHF.

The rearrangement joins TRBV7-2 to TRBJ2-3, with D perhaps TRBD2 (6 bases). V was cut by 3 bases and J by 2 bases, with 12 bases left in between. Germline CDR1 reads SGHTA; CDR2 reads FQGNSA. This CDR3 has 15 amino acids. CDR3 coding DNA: TGTGCCAGCAGCTTTCGTAGCGGCTACACAGATACGCAGTATTTT. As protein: CASSFRSGYTDTQYF.

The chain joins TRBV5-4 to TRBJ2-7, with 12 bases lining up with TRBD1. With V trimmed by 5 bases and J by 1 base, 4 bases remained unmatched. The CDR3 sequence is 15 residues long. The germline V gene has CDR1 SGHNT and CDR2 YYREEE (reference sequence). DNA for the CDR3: TGTGCCAGCAGTTGGGACAGGGGGCAATCCTACGAGCAGTACTTC. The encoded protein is CASSWDRGQSYEQYF.

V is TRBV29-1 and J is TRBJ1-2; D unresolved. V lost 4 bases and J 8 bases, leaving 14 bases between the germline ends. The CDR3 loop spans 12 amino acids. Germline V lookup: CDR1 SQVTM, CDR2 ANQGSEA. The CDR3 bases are TGCAGCGTTGTGAAGAGATTGAACGGCTACACCTTC. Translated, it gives CSVVKRLNGYTF.

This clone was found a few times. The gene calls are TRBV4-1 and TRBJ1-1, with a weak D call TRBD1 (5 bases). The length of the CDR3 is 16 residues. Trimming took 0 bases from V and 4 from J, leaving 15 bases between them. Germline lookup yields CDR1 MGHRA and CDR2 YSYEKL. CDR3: CASSQDRSGVFTEAFF. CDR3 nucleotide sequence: TGCGCCAGCAGCCAAGACCGCTCGGGGGTTTTCACTGAAGCTTTCTTT.

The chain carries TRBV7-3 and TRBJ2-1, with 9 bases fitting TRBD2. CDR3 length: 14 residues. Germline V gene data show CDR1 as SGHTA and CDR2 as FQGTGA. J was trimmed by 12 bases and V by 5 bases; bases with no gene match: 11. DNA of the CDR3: TGTGCCAGCAGCCAAGGGCCTAGCGGGGTCGGGCAGTTCTTC. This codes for CASSQGPSGVGQFF.

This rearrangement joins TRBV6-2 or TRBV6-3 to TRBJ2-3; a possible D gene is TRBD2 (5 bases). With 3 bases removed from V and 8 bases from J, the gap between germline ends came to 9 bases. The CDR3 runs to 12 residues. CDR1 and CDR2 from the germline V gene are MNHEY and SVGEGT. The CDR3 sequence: CASSYRGSTQYF. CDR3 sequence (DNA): TGTGCCAGCAGTTATCGAGGGAGTACGCAGTATTTT.

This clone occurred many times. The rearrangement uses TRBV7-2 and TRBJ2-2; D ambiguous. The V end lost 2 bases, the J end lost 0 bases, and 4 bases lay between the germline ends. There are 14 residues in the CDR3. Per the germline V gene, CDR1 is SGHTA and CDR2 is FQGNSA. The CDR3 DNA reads TGTGCCAGCAGCTTACTAGCGAACACCGGGGAGCTGTTTTTT. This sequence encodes CASSLLANTGELFF.

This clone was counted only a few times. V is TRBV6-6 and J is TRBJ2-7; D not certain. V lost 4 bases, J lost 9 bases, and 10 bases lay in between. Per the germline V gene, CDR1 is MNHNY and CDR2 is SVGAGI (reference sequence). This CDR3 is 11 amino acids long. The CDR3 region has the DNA TGTGCCAGCAGTTTAGCCGGCCGGCAGTACTTC. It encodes CASSLAGRQYF.

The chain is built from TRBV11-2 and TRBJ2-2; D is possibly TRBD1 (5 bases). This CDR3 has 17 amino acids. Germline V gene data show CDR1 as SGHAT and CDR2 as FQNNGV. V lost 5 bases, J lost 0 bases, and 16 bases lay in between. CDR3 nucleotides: TGTGCCAGCAGCGCCGGCTGGACGACAGCGAACACCGGGGAGCTGTTTTTT. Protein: CASSAGWTTANTGELFF.

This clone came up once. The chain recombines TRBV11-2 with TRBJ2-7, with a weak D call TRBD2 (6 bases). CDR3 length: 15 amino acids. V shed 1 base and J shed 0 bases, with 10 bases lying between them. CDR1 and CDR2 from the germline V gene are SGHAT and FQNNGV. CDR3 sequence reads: CASSLVGGTSYEQYF. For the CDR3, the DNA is TGTGCCAGCAGCTTAGTTGGGGGGACCTCCTACGAGCAGTACTTC.

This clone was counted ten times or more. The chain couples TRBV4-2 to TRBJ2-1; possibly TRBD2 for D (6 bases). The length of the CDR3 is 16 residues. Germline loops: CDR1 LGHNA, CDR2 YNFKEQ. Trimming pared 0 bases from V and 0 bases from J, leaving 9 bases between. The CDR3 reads CASSQDSGGSYNEQFF. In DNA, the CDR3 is TGTGCCAGCAGCCAAGATTCCGGGGGCTCCTACAATGAGCAGTTCTTC.

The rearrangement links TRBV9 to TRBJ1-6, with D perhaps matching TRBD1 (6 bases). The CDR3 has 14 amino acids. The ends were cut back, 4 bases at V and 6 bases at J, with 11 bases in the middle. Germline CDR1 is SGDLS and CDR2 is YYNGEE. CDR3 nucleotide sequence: TGTGCCAGCAGCCAACAGGGTAGTAATTCACCCCTCCACTTT. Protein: CASSQQGSNSPLHF.

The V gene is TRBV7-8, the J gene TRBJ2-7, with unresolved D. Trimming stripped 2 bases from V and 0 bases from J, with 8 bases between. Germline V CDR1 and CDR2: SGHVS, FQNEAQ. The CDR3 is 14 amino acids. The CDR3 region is CASSLSPGSYEQYV. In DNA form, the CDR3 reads TGTGCCAGCAGCTTAAGTCCGGGCTCCTACGAGCAGTACGTC.

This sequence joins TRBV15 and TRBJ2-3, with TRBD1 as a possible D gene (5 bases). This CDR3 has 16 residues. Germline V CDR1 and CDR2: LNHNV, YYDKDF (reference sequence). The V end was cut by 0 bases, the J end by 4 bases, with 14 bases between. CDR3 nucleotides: TGTGCCACCAGCAGAGATCAGGCAGGGTTAGCAGATACGCAGTATTTT. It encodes CATSRDQAGLADTQYF.

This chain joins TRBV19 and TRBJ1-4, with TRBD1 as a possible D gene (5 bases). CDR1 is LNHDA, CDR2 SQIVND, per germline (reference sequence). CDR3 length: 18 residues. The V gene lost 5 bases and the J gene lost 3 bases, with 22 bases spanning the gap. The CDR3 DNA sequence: TGTGCCAGTAGTCCGTACCGAAGGCAGGGTGTACCTAATGAAAAACTGTTTTTT. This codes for CASSPYRRQGVPNEKLFF. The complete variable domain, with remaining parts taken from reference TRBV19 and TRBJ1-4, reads DGGITQSPKYLFRKEGQNVTLSCEQNLNHDAMYWYRQDPGQGLRLIYYSQIVNDFQKGDIAEGYSVSREKKESFPLTVTSAQKNPTAFYLCASSPYRRQGVPNEKLFFGSGTQLSVL.

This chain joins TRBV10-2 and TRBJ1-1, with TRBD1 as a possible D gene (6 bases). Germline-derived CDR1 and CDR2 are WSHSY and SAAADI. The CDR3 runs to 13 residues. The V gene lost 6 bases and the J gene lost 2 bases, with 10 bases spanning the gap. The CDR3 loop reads CASSLQGNTEAFF. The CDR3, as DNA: TGCGCCAGCAGCTTACAGGGCAACACTGAAGCTTTCTTT.

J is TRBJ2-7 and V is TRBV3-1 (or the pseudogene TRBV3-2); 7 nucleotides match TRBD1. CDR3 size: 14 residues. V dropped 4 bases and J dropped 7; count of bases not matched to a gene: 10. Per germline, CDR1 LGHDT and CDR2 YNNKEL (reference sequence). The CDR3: CASSLHTGENEQYF. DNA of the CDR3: TGTGCCAGCAGCCTGCACACAGGGGAGAATGAGCAGTACTTC.

CDR3 loop: CASSQEGLGPQDTQYF. The CDR3 region has the DNA TGCGCCAGCAGCCAAGAAGGACTAGGACCACAAGATACGCAGTATTTT. The chain has TRBV4-1 and TRBJ2-3; TRBD2 matches 7 bases. Germline V lookup: CDR1 MGHRA, CDR2 YSYEKL. The CDR3 covers 16 residues. Trimming at V came to 0 bases and at J to 5 bases, leaving 8 bases not matched to a gene.

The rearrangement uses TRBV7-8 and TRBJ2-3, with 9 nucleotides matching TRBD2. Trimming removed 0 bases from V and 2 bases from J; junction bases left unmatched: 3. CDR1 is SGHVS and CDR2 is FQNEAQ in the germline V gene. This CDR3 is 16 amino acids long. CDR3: CASSLAASGITDTQYF. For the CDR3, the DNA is TGTGCCAGCAGCTTAGCGGCTAGCGGGATCACAGATACGCAGTATTTT.

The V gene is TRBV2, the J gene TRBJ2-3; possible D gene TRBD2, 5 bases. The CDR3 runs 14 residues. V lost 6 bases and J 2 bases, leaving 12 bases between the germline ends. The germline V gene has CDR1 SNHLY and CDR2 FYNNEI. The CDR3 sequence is CASSIGLYTDTQYF. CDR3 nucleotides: TGTGCCAGCAGCATCGGACTCTACACAGATACGCAGTATTTT.

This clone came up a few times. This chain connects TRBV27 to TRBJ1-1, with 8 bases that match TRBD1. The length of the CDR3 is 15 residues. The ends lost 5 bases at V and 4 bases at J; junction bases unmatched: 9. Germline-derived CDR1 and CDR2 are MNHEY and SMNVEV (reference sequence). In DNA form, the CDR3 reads TGTGCCAGCAGTGTTTCCGGGACAGGAGGCACTGAAGCTTTCTTT. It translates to CASSVSGTGGTEAFF.

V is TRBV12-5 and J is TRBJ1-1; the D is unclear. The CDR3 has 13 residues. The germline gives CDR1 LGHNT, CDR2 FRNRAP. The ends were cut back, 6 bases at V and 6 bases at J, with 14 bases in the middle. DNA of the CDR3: TGTGCTAGTGGCGTCCGGGATGGGGCTGAAGCTTTCTTT. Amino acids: CASGVRDGAEAFF.